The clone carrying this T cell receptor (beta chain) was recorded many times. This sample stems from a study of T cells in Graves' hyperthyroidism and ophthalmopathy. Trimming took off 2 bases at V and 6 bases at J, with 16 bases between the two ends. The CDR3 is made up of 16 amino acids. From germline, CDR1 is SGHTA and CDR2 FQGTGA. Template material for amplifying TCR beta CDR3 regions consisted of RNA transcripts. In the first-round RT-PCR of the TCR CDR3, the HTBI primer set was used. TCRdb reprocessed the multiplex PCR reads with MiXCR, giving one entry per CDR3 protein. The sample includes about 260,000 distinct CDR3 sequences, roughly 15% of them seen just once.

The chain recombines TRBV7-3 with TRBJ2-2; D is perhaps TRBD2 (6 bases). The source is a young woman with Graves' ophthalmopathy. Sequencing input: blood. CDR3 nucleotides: TGTGCCAGCAGCTTACGGGGGAAGGGTACACCCGGGGAGCTGTTTTTT. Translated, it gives CASSLRGKGTPGELFF.